Following are 29 T cell receptor beta chains from one sample sequenced in a study of T cells in Graves' hyperthyroidism and ophthalmopathy (dated by TCRdb to between 2019 and 2020). Libraries were built with multiplex PCR. Sequenced on an Illumina HiSeq 2000. Amplification of TCR beta CDR3 regions was carried out from RNA transcripts. The first round of RT-PCR for the TCR CDR3 was performed with the HTBI primer set and the Qiagen OneStep RT-PCR kit. Using fastp at Q25 and MiXCR, TCRdb reprocessed the public reads and kept productive beta chains. Every CDR3 protein is listed once, alongside the most common genes and DNA of its rows. The sample profile shows a few hundred thousand distinct CDR3 sequences; around 16% of them were found once. Of the sample, 2.5% to 4% falls within the top ten clones. Sequenced sample: blood. The receptors here all came from a woman in her thirties or forties with Graves' ophthalmopathy.

The J gene is TRBJ2-7, the V gene TRBV12-3 or TRBV12-4; D is undetermined. With 6 bases removed from V and 7 bases from J, the gap between germline ends came to 10 bases. This CDR3 contains 11 residues. CDR3: CASSAVGEQYF. CDR3 coding DNA: TGTGCCAGCAGCGCCGTGGGAGAGCAGTACTTC.

The chain is built from TRBV7-3 and TRBJ2-1; TRBD2 agrees at 9 bases. CDR1 and CDR2 from the germline V gene are SGHTA and FQGTGA. The CDR3 is made up of 15 amino acids. V was pared by 5 bases and J by 4 bases, with 6 bases of the junction left unmatched. CDR3 in amino acids: CASSIGTSSYNEQFF. The CDR3 region has the DNA TGTGCCAGCAGCATCGGGACTAGCAGTTACAATGAGCAGTTCTTC.

The chain has TRBV19 and TRBJ1-2; D is uncertain. The germline CDR1 and CDR2 sequences are LNHDA and SQIVND (reference sequence). This CDR3 has 12 residues. The V end was cut by 3 bases, the J end by 6 bases, with 8 bases between. The CDR3 region has the DNA TGTGCCAGTAGTATTCGAGAGGATGGCTACACCTTC. Amino acids: CASSIREDGYTF. Full variable domain (remainder filled in from reference TRBV19 and TRBJ1-2): DGGITQSPKYLFRKEGQNVTLSCEQNLNHDAMYWYRQDPGQGLRLIYYSQIVNDFQKGDIAEGYSVSREKKESFPLTVTSAQKNPTAFYLCASSIREDGYTFGSGTRLTVV.

The V call is TRBV7-6, the J call TRBJ1-5; unclear D gene. Germline V CDR1 and CDR2: SGHVS, FNYEAQ. The length of the CDR3 is 13 residues. The V end lost 3 bases, the J end lost 6 bases, and 9 bases lay between the germline ends. CDR3 region: CASSFEIGQPQHF. The DNA of the CDR3 is TGTGCCAGCAGCTTCGAGATTGGTCAGCCCCAGCATTTT.

The chain is built from TRBV29-1 and TRBJ1-2, with D possibly TRBD1 on 5 matching bases. In germline, CDR1 is SQVTM, CDR2 ANQGSEA. The CDR3 spans 11 residues. V was cut by 6 bases and J by 2 bases, with 7 bases left in between. The CDR3 loop is CSVDMNYGYTF. Here the CDR3 DNA reads TGCAGCGTGGACATGAACTATGGCTACACCTTC. The whole variable domain, filled in from reference TRBV29-1 and TRBJ1-2, reads SAVISQKPSRDICQRGTSLTIQCQVDSQVTMMFWYRQQPGQSLTLIATANQGSEATYESGFVIDKFPISRPNLTFSTLTVSNMSPEDSSIYLCSVDMNYGYTFGSGTRLTVV.

This clonotype was detected many times. V usage is TRBV7-2 and J usage is TRBJ2-5, with 7 bases aligning to TRBD2. Per germline, CDR1 SGHTA and CDR2 FQGNSA. The CDR3 length is 12 residues. With 3 bases clipped from V and 7 bases from J, the junction kept 2 bases outside the gene matches. The CDR3 DNA reads as TGTGCCAGCAGCTTTAGGGAGGGGACCCAGTACTTC. Encoded protein: CASSFREGTQYF. Using reference TRBV7-2 and TRBJ2-5 for the parts outside the CDR3, the full variable domain is GAGVSQSPSNKVTEKGKDVELRCDPISGHTALYWYRQSLGQGLEFLIYFQGNSAPDKSGLPSDRFSAERTGGSVSTLTIQRTQQEDSAVYLCASSFREGTQYFGPGTRLLVL.

The sample holds many counts of this clonotype. The chain links TRBV3-1 to TRBJ1-6, with no clear D. Germline CDR1 LGHDT, CDR2 YNNKEL (reference sequence). The length of the CDR3 is 12 residues. Deletions cut 1 base from V and 8 bases from J, with 3 bases between. The CDR3 nucleotides are TGTGCCAGCAGCCAAGGAGATTCACCCCTCCACTTT. This encodes CASSQGDSPLHF.

Ten or more counts support this clonotype. The chain couples TRBV12-3 or TRBV12-4 to TRBJ2-3; perhaps D is TRBD1 or TRBD2 (5 bases each). This CDR3 has 15 residues. V was pared by 5 bases and J by 6 bases, with 18 bases between. CDR3: CASSRTGTPTDTQYF. The CDR3 DNA sequence: TGTGCCAGCAGTCGTACCGGGACGCCGACCGATACGCAGTATTTT.

This clonotype was seen repeatedly, ten times or more. V usage is TRBV18 and J usage is TRBJ2-1; D may be TRBD1 (5 bases). The CDR3 consists of 14 residues. Per the germline V gene, CDR1 is KGHSH and CDR2 is LQKENI. Deletions cut 4 bases from V and 4 bases from J, with 11 bases between. CDR3 in amino acids: CASSLIQGYNEQFF. The CDR3, as DNA: TGTGCCAGCTCACTCATCCAGGGATACAATGAGCAGTTCTTC.

Here the CDR3 reads CASSLQAGLSTDTQYF. CDR3 coding DNA: TGTGCCAGCAGTCTCCAAGCGGGACTTAGCACAGATACGCAGTATTTT. The V and J genes are TRBV12-3 or TRBV12-4 and TRBJ2-3, with TRBD2 matching over 7 bases. The CDR3 contains 16 residues. The trim removed 5 bases at V and 0 bases at J, leaving 8 bases unmatched.

The chain combines TRBV5-1 with TRBJ2-5, with TRBD2 matching 7 bases. Germline V lookup: CDR1 SGHRS, CDR2 YFSETQ. V gave up 0 bases and J gave up 4 bases; unmatched junction bases: 9. This CDR3 region has 16 residues. Written as DNA, the CDR3 is TGCGCCAGCAGCTTGGCCGGGGGGAAAAGGGGAGAGACCCAGTACTTC. Translation gives CASSLAGGKRGETQYF.

This clonotype was detected ten times or more. V usage is TRBV18 and J usage is TRBJ1-1; D not certain. CDR1 KGHSH and CDR2 LQKENI come from the germline V gene. Deletions cut 3 bases from V and 1 base from J, with 6 bases between. The CDR3 spans 13 residues. CDR3 region: CASSPEENTEAFF. The CDR3 DNA reads TGTGCCAGCTCACCGGAAGAGAACACTGAAGCTTTCTTT.

About this clonotype: Being one base from a much bigger clone, this may be a read error. The gene calls are TRBV7-9 and TRBJ2-5, with unresolved D. CDR1 and CDR2 from the germline V gene are SEHNR and FQNEAQ (reference sequence). This CDR3 contains 13 residues. Deletions cut 1 base from V and 3 bases from J, with 6 bases between. For the CDR3, the DNA is TGTGCCAGCAGCTTAGTACCTAAAGAGACCCAGTACTTC. Its protein product is CASSLVPKETQYF. Supplemented by reference TRBV7-9 and TRBJ2-5, the full variable domain reads DTGVSQNPRHKITKRGQNVTFRCDPISEHNRLYWYRQTLGQGPEFLTYFQNEAQLEKSRLLSDRFSAERPKGSFSTLEIQRTEQGDSAMYLCASSLVPKETQYFGPGTRLLVL.

This clonotype was seen more than once but under ten times. The rearrangement joins TRBV5-8 to TRBJ1-6; D ambiguous. Trimming took off 6 bases at V and 0 bases at J, with 13 bases between the two ends. In germline, CDR1 is SGHTS, CDR2 YDEGEE. The CDR3 totals 16 residues. CDR3 nucleotide sequence: TGTGCCAGCACCTGGGGAGACGGCTCCTATAATTCACCCCTCCACTTT. It translates to CASTWGDGSYNSPLHF.

This clonotype was seen ten or more times. This rearrangement joins TRBV3-1 to TRBJ1-1; D uncertain. Germline CDR1 is LGHDT and CDR2 is YNNKEL (reference sequence). The germline V and J ends were trimmed by 4 bases and 1 base, with 4 bases remaining between them. The CDR3 totals 12 residues. The DNA of the CDR3 is TGTGCCAGCAGCCCAGCGAACACTGAAGCTTTCTTT. Protein product: CASSPANTEAFF. The full variable domain, its missing parts supplied by reference TRBV3-1 and TRBJ1-1, is DTAVSQTPKYLVTQMGNDKSIKCEQNLGHDTMYWYKQDSKKFLKIMFSYNNKELIINETVPNRFSPKSPDKAHLNLHINSLELGDSAVYFCASSPANTEAFFGQGTRLTVV.

In this sample, this clonotype turned up a few times. V is TRBV5-1 and J is TRBJ2-1; 7 bases align to TRBD2. Germline CDR1 reads SGHRS; CDR2 reads YFSETQ. This CDR3 spans 17 amino acids. With V trimmed by 0 bases and J by 3 bases, 9 bases remained unmatched. CDR3 sequence reads: CASSLVYLAEYYNEQFF. The CDR3 DNA follows: TGCGCCAGCAGCTTGGTTTACCTAGCGGAATACTACAATGAGCAGTTCTTC.

This clonotype was counted between two and nine times. Relative to the germline gene, one junction end is altered; a read error may explain this. The chain couples TRBV12-5 to TRBJ2-6; a weak D match, TRBD1 (5 bases). CDR3 size: 16 residues. The germline V gene has CDR1 LGHNT and CDR2 FRNRAP. The CDR3 DNA follows: TGTGCTAGTGGTTTGGTGTGGTCCTCTGGGGCCAACGTTCTGACTTTC. Amino acids: CASGLVWSSGANVLTF.

The chain carries TRBV20-1 and TRBJ2-1; TRBD2 matches 13 bases. CDR1 is DFQATT, CDR2 SNEGSKA, per germline (reference sequence). The CDR3 has 15 amino acids. V lost 3 bases, J lost 8 bases, and 7 bases stayed unmatched. The CDR3 protein is CSASTSGRAVYEQFF. The CDR3 DNA follows: TGCAGTGCTAGTACTAGCGGGAGGGCGGTCTATGAGCAGTTCTTC.

The chain joins TRBV5-1 to TRBJ2-2, with no clear D. Germline V CDR1 and CDR2: SGHRS, YFSETQ. The germline V and J ends were trimmed by 4 bases and 0 bases, with 10 bases remaining between them. CDR3 length equals 15 residues. CDR3 sequence (DNA): TGCGCCAGCAGCGGGTCTTCCACGAACACCGGGGAGCTGTTTTTT. Protein: CASSGSSTNTGELFF.

This clonotype was recorded a few times. This sequence joins TRBV3-1 and TRBJ2-7; maybe TRBD2 (6 bases). The CDR3 runs to 16 residues. From germline, CDR1 is LGHDT and CDR2 YNNKEL (reference sequence). The ends were cut back, 3 bases at V and 5 bases at J, with 20 bases in the middle. CDR3 nucleotide sequence: TGTGCCAGCAGCCACCGATTCTCCGGGCGGGGTGACGAGCAGTACTTC. Encoded protein: CASSHRFSGRGDEQYF.

This clonotype was detected ten times or more. This sequence joins TRBV11-2 and TRBJ1-6; TRBD1 might be the D (5 bases). The CDR3 spans 15 residues. CDR1 is SGHAT and CDR2 is FQNNGV in the germline V gene. The ends were cut back, 1 base at V and 7 bases at J, with 11 bases in the middle. The CDR3 loop is CASSLALGPNSPLHF. In nucleotides, the CDR3 is TGTGCCAGCAGCTTAGCCCTGGGACCGAATTCACCCCTCCACTTT.

This clonotype turned up a few times. The chain links TRBV7-3 to TRBJ2-2, with D maybe TRBD1 (7 bases). Trimming left V 1 base short and J 3 bases short, with 12 bases between. The germline gives CDR1 SGHTA, CDR2 FQGTGA. The CDR3 totals 16 residues. DNA of the CDR3: TGTGCCAGCAGCTTAAGGTCCAGGGGGGACACCGGGGAGCTGTTTTTT. Protein product: CASSLRSRGDTGELFF.

This clonotype was counted a single time. The gene calls are TRBV7-9 and TRBJ2-7, with D tentatively TRBD1 (6 bases). The germline CDR1 and CDR2 sequences are SEHNR and FQNEAQ (reference sequence). V was shortened by 5 bases and J by 2 bases, with 13 bases between the two germline ends. The CDR3 has 14 residues. In DNA form, the CDR3 reads TGTGCCAGCAGCCACAGGGAACCTCCCTACGAGCAGTACTTC. Amino acids: CASSHREPPYEQYF.

The gene calls are TRBV6-1 and TRBJ2-3; D remains unclear. With 2 bases removed from V and 2 bases from J, the gap between germline ends came to 8 bases. The germline V gene has CDR1 MNHNS and CDR2 SASEGT. The CDR3 length is 14 residues. The CDR3 here is CASSEPPATDTQYF. CDR3 nucleotide sequence: TGTGCCAGCAGTGAACCGCCAGCCACAGATACGCAGTATTTT.

This clonotype was recorded many times. The chain is built from TRBV6-1 and TRBJ2-5; no clear D. Trimming removed 7 bases at V and 1 base at J, with 13 bases between. This CDR3 is 14 amino acids long. Germline-derived CDR1 and CDR2 are MNHNS and SASEGT. Here the CDR3 DNA reads TGTGCCAGCAAGGGTCAAATGGCCCAAGAGACCCAGTACTTC. It is translated as CASKGQMAQETQYF.

This clonotype was found a few times. J is TRBJ1-2 and V is TRBV25-1; D gene unclear. The germline V and J ends were trimmed by 3 bases and 6 bases, with 11 bases remaining between them. CDR3 length: 13 amino acids. Germline V gene sequence: CDR1 MGHDK, CDR2 SYGVNS. Here the CDR3 DNA reads TGTGCCAGCAGTGATAGGTTTTACGATGGCTACACCTTC. As protein: CASSDRFYDGYTF.

The chain carries TRBV6-2 or TRBV6-3 and TRBJ1-2; D unresolved. This CDR3 comprises 11 residues. The V gene's germline CDR1 is MNHEY and CDR2 SVGEGT. The V end lost 2 bases, the J end lost 7 bases, and 5 bases lay between the germline ends. CDR3: CASSYGFGYTF. The CDR3 coding sequence is TGTGCCAGCAGTTACGGGTTTGGCTACACCTTC.

This chain joins TRBV2 and TRBJ2-1; TRBD2 matches at 12 bases. The CDR3 length is 14 residues. CDR1 and CDR2 (germline): SNHLY, FYNNEI. Trimming took 8 bases from V and 9 from J; bases not matched to a gene: 8. CDR3 sequence: CASRGLAGRGEQFF. Written as DNA, the CDR3 is TGTGCCAGCCGAGGACTAGCGGGGAGGGGTGAGCAGTTCTTC.

This clonotype was observed many times. This chain uses TRBV2 with TRBJ2-2; D is unresolved. Germline V gene sequence: CDR1 SNHLY, CDR2 FYNNEI. Between the trimmed V and J ends, which lost 1 base and 1 base, there was a span of 4 bases. This CDR3 spans 14 amino acids. In nucleotides, the CDR3 is TGTGCCAGCAGTGAAGGGGGGAACACCGGGGAGCTGTTTTTT. Encoded protein: CASSEGGNTGELFF.